Listed below are T cell receptor beta chains from one sample, sequenced in a study of human T cells and chemical hapten exposure. Each CDR3 protein gets one entry after TCRdb re-called the RACE reads with MiXCR. The table lists around 300,000 distinct CDR3 sequences, about 7.7% of them singletons. The source was whole blood, collected in connection with sensitization to the hapten diphenylcyclopropenone (DPC). These receptors were collected from a man younger than 35 with alopecia areata. Some clones in this sample may be carry-over from other donors' samples. Each CDR3 is given with its conserved first and last residue. Fields, in order: J gene, clone size, D gene, V gene, CDR3 DNA, CDR3 protein. The D gene is left open where the match is weak. Not every row has a clone size; where given, it reads once, few, many or a size class.

J gene: TRBJ1-5
clone size: NA
D gene: NA
V gene: TRBV28
CDR3 DNA: TGTGCCAGCAGCTCCCTGATCCAGGGGATTCAGCCCCAGCATTTT
CDR3 protein: CASSSLIQGIQPQHF

J gene: TRBJ2-5
clone size: NA
D gene: TRBD2
V gene: TRBV5-5
CDR3 DNA: TGTGCCAGCAGCGTGAGATTAGCGGGGACCCAAGAGACCCAGTACTTC
CDR3 protein: CASSVRLAGTQETQYF

J gene: TRBJ1-6
clone size: many
D gene: NA
V gene: TRBV2
CDR3 DNA: TGTGCCAGCAGTTCACCCCTCCACTTT
CDR3 protein: CASSSPLHF

J gene: TRBJ2-7
clone size: few
D gene: NA
V gene: TRBV29-1
CDR3 DNA: TGCAGCGTTCTTGCCGGGACAAATTACGAGCAGTACTTC
CDR3 protein: CSVLAGTNYEQYF

J gene: TRBJ1-4
clone size: NA
D gene: NA
V gene: TRBV4-3
CDR3 DNA: TGCGCCAGCAGCCGAACCCAGGTCTCAACTAATGAAAAACTGTTTTTT
CDR3 protein: CASSRTQVSTNEKLFF

J gene: TRBJ1-5
clone size: NA
D gene: NA
V gene: TRBV4-1
CDR3 DNA: TGCGCCAGCAGCCAATTCCAAACACAGCCCCAGCATTTT
CDR3 protein: CASSQFQTQPQHF

J gene: TRBJ2-3
clone size: few
D gene: NA
V gene: TRBV4-3
CDR3 DNA: TGCGCCAGCAGCCAAGAACTGACGGCCTCTAGAGCGGGTAGCACAGATACGCAGTATTTT
CDR3 protein: CASSQELTASRAGSTDTQYF

J gene: TRBJ2-3
clone size: NA
D gene: TRBD2
V gene: TRBV5-1
CDR3 DNA: TGCGCCAGCAGCTTGGTAGCGGGGATAAGCACAGATACGCAGTATTTT
CDR3 protein: CASSLVAGISTDTQYF

J gene: TRBJ2-6
clone size: NA
D gene: TRBD2
V gene: TRBV6-2/TRBV6-3
CDR3 DNA: TGTGCCAGCAGTTACCCCGCGGGGGGCAGAACTGGGGCCAACGTCCTGACTTTC
CDR3 protein: CASSYPAGGRTGANVLTF

J gene: TRBJ1-6
clone size: many
D gene: NA
V gene: TRBV10-2
CDR3 DNA: TGCGCCAGCAGTGACGGCCCGGGGAATTCACCCCTCCACTTT
CDR3 protein: CASSDGPGNSPLHF

J gene: TRBJ2-1
clone size: NA
D gene: TRBD2
V gene: TRBV28
CDR3 DNA: TGTGCCAGCAGTTTATTTTTAGCGGGGGGGCCTCGGTACAATGAGCAGTTCTTC
CDR3 protein: CASSLFLAGGPRYNEQFF

J gene: TRBJ1-5
clone size: few
D gene: NA
V gene: TRBV6-6
CDR3 DNA: TGTGCCAGCAGTACGACAGAGAGCAATCAGCCCCAGCATTTT
CDR3 protein: CASSTTESNQPQHF

J gene: TRBJ2-1
clone size: NA
D gene: TRBD2
V gene: TRBV7-8
CDR3 DNA: TGTGCCAGCAGCTTAGCGGTTAGCGGGCATCCCCCCAATGAGCAGTTCTTC
CDR3 protein: CASSLAVSGHPPNEQFF

J gene: TRBJ1-5
clone size: NA
D gene: NA
V gene: TRBV15
CDR3 DNA: TGTGCCACCAGTCCTAGGGCGTATGAACCCCAGCATTTT
CDR3 protein: CATSPRAYEPQHF

J gene: TRBJ1-5
clone size: many
D gene: TRBD1
V gene: TRBV28
CDR3 DNA: TGTGCCAGCAGTTTATTCGGACAGGGAGGAGGCAATCAGCCCCAGCATTTT
CDR3 protein: CASSLFGQGGGNQPQHF

J gene: TRBJ2-3
clone size: NA
D gene: NA
V gene: TRBV20-1
CDR3 DNA: TGCAGTGCTGGGGCTGGAGATACGCAGTATTTT
CDR3 protein: CSAGAGDTQYF

J gene: TRBJ1-2
clone size: many
D gene: TRBD1
V gene: TRBV5-6
CDR3 DNA: TGTGCCAGCAGCACCGGGACAGGGGTGATTGGCTACACCTTC
CDR3 protein: CASSTGTGVIGYTF

J gene: TRBJ1-4
clone size: few
D gene: NA
V gene: TRBV12-5
CDR3 DNA: TGTGCTAGTGGTATACAGAACACTAATGAAAAACTGTTTTTT
CDR3 protein: CASGIQNTNEKLFF

J gene: TRBJ2-3
clone size: many
D gene: TRBD1
V gene: TRBV5-1
CDR3 DNA: TGCGCCAGCAGCCAACAGGGGACAGATACGCAGTATTTT
CDR3 protein: CASSQQGTDTQYF

J gene: TRBJ2-3
clone size: few
D gene: NA
V gene: TRBV9
CDR3 DNA: TGTGCCAGCAGGTCGGCTTTTAGCACAGATACGCAGTATTTT
CDR3 protein: CASRSAFSTDTQYF

J gene: TRBJ2-2
clone size: few
D gene: NA
V gene: TRBV3-1
CDR3 DNA: TGTGCCAGCAGCCAAGATGGGACTGGGACCGGGGAGCTGTTTTTT
CDR3 protein: CASSQDGTGTGELFF

J gene: TRBJ1-5
clone size: few
D gene: NA
V gene: TRBV6-2/TRBV6-3
CDR3 DNA: TGTGCCAGCAGTTATAAGGGGGTGGGCAATCAGCCCCAGCATTTT
CDR3 protein: CASSYKGVGNQPQHF

J gene: TRBJ1-5
clone size: few
D gene: NA
V gene: TRBV4-1
CDR3 DNA: TGCGCCAGCAGCCAAGTGGAGGGGTTCAATCAGCCCCAGCATTTT
CDR3 protein: CASSQVEGFNQPQHF

J gene: TRBJ2-2
clone size: many
D gene: TRBD1
V gene: TRBV4-3
CDR3 DNA: TGCGCCAGCAGCCAAATGGGACAGGACACCGGGGAGCTGTTTTTT
CDR3 protein: CASSQMGQDTGELFF

J gene: TRBJ2-5
clone size: NA
D gene: NA
V gene: TRBV27
CDR3 DNA: TGTGCCAGCAGTTTAAGGCCCCGGACATCACAAGAGACCCAGTACTTC
CDR3 protein: CASSLRPRTSQETQYF

J gene: TRBJ1-2
clone size: few
D gene: NA
V gene: TRBV7-9
CDR3 DNA: TGTGCCAGCAGCTTATCCGGGCCCGGGAGGGGTGGCTACACCTTC
CDR3 protein: CASSLSGPGRGGYTF

J gene: TRBJ2-3
clone size: few
D gene: NA
V gene: TRBV25-1
CDR3 DNA: TGTGCCAGCAGGATGGAGTACGGCAGCACAGATACGCAGTATTTT
CDR3 protein: CASRMEYGSTDTQYF